The present entry profiles one TCR beta chain with its context. This entry comes from a study of T cell responses to AZD1222 COVID-19 vaccine. The CDR3 covers 15 residues. V gave up 3 bases and J gave up 2 bases; unmatched junction bases: 6. CDR1 KGHSH and CDR2 LQKENI come from the germline V gene. Here immunoSEQ multiplex PCR was the method, and the copy in TCRdb shows in-frame clones only, minus some. The data show roughly 99,000 clones, under 95% seen once. This sequence originates from an adult in good health. J is TRBJ2-7 and V is TRBV18, with 8 bases that match TRBD2. Here the sequenced sample was peripheral blood, taken on day 0 of AZD1222 vaccination. CDR3 sequence (DNA): TGTGCCAGCTCACCCACTAGCGGATCAACCTACGAGCAGTACTTC. It yields the protein CASSPTSGSTYEQYF.